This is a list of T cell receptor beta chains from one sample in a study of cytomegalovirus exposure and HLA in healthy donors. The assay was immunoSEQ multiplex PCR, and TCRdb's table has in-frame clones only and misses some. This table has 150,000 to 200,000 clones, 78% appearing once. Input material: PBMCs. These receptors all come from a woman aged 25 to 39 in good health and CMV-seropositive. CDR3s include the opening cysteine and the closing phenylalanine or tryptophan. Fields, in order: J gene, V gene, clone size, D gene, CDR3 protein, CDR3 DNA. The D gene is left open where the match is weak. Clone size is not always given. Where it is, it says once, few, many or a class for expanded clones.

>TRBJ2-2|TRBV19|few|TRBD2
CASSTRSGRAGGELFF
TGTGCCAGTAGTACTCGTAGCGGGAGGGCCGGCGGGGAGCTGTTTTTT
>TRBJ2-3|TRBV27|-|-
CASSLLQTSTDTQYF
TGTGCCAGCAGTTTACTCCAGACTAGCACAGATACGCAGTATTTT
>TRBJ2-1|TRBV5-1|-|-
CASSPVVDNEQFF
TGCGCCAGCAGCCCGGTGGTGGACAATGAGCAGTTCTTC
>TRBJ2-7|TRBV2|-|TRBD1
CASSWGQGEDEQYF
TGTGCCAGCAGCTGGGGACAGGGGGAGGACGAGCAGTACTTC
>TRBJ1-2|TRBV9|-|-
CASSRRGGYTF
TGTGCCAGCAGCAGGCGGGGTGGCTACACCTTC
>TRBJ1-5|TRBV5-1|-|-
CASSSDSLDQPQHF
TGCGCCAGCAGCTCCGACAGCCTTGATCAGCCCCAGCATTTT
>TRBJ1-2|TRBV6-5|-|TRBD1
CASSTGGQRGYTF
TGTGCCAGCAGCACCGGGGGACAGAGGGGCTACACCTTC
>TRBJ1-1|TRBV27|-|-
CASSRLDRRVDVGTEAFF
TGTGCCAGCAGTCGATTGGACAGACGAGTAGATGTAGGCACTGAAGCTTTCTTT
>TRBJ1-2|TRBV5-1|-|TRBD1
CASSLGTGGILGYGYTF
TGCGCCAGCAGCTTGGGGACAGGGGGCATCCTAGGGTATGGCTACACCTTC
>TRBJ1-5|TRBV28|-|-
CASKTGGAQPQHF
TGTGCCAGCAAAACTGGGGGGGCCCAGCCCCAGCATTTT
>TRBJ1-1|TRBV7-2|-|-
CASSSAANQNTEAFF
TGTGCCAGCAGCTCCGCGGCGAACCAGAACACTGAAGCTTTCTTT
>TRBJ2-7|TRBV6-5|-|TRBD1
CASGWLRDRGGEQYF
TGTGCCAGCGGGTGGCTTCGGGACAGGGGAGGCGAGCAGTACTTC
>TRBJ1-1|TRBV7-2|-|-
CASSLTYKNTEAFF
TGTGCCAGCAGCTTAACGTACAAGAACACTGAAGCTTTCTTT
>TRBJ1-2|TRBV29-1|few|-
CSVERRGYTF
TGCAGCGTTGAACGGAGAGGCTACACCTTC
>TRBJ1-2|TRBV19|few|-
CASSIGALNYGYTF
TGTGCCAGTAGTATAGGGGCCTTAAACTATGGCTACACCTTC
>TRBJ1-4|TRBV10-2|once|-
CASRLEGGDEKLFF
TGCGCCAGCCGCCTGGAGGGAGGGGATGAAAAACTGTTTTTT
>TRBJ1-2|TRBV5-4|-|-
CASSPGAIDGYTF
TGTGCCAGCAGCCCAGGGGCGATCGATGGCTACACCTTC
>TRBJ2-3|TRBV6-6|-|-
CASSRQFTDTQYF
TGTGCCAGCAGTCGACAATTCACAGATACGCAGTATTTT
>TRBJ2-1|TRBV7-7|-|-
CASSLLGSYNEQFF
TGTGCTAGCAGCTTACTCGGTTCCTACAATGAGCAGTTCTTC
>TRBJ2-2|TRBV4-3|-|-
CASSQEGAGAGELFF
TGCGCCAGCAGCCAAGAAGGAGCCGGGGCCGGGGAGCTGTTTTTT
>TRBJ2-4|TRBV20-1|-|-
CSASRYNIQYF
TGCAGTGCTAGCCGGTACAACATTCAGTACTTC
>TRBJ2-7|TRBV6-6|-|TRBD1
CASSHPGQTYEQYF
TGTGCCAGCAGTCACCCGGGACAGACCTACGAGCAGTACTTC
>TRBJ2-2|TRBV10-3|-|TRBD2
CAISERRGLAGGGDTGELFF
TGTGCCATCAGTGAGCGGAGGGGATTAGCGGGAGGAGGGGACACCGGGGAGCTGTTTTTT
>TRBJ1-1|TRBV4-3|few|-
CASSQEGGGLSEAFF
TGCGCCAGCAGCCAAGAGGGCGGGGGGCTCTCTGAAGCTTTCTTT
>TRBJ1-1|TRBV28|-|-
CASRAYMNTEAFF
TGTGCCAGCAGGGCATACATGAACACTGAAGCTTTCTTT
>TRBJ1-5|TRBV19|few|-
CASSAPTGAGEPQHF
TGTGCCAGTAGTGCCCCGACCGGAGCCGGGGAGCCCCAGCATTTT
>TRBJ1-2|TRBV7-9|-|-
CASSLSGGESYGYTF
TGTGCCAGCAGCTTATCGGGGGGTGAGAGCTATGGCTACACCTTC
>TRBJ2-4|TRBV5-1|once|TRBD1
CASSPYSPGQNPKNIQYF
TGCGCCAGCAGCCCTTATTCCCCGGGACAGAACCCCAAAAACATTCAGTACTTC
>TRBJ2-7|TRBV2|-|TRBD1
CASSVGQGLDEQYF
TGTGCCAGCAGTGTTGGACAGGGCTTGGACGAGCAGTACTTC
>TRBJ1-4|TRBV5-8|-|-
CASSSGDRSNEKLFF
TGTGCCAGCAGCTCGGGAGACAGATCCAATGAAAAACTGTTTTTT
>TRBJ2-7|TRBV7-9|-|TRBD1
CASSPRQGPFYEQYF
TGTGCCAGCAGCCCCAGACAGGGCCCTTTCTACGAGCAGTACTTC
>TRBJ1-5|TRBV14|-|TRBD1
CASSQETGTGNQPQHF
TGTGCCAGCAGCCAAGAGACGGGGACAGGCAATCAGCCCCAGCATTTT
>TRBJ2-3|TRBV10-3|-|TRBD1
CAMSDGDSSTDTQYF
TGTGCCATGTCGGATGGGGACAGCAGCACAGATACGCAGTATTTT
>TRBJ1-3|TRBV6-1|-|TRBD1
CASNVSRGPGNTIYF
TGTGCCAGCAACGTAAGCAGGGGGCCAGGAAACACCATATATTTT
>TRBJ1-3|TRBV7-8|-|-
CASSPGARRAQGNTIYF
TGTGCCAGCAGCCCCGGCGCCAGGAGGGCCCAGGGAAACACCATATATTTT
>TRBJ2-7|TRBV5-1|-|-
CASSLEVSYEQYF
TGCGCCAGCAGTTTGGAAGTCAGCTACGAGCAGTACTTC
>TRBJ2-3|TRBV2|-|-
CASPLVGGGTDTQYF
TGTGCCAGCCCTTTAGTAGGGGGAGGCACAGATACGCAGTATTTT
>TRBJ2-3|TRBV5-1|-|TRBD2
CASSFPSGVTDTQYF
TGCGCCAGCAGCTTTCCTAGCGGGGTAACAGATACGCAGTATTTT
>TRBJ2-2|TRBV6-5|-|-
CASTPGGNTGELFF
TGTGCCAGCACCCCCGGGGGGAACACCGGGGAGCTGTTTTTT
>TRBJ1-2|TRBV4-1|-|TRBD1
CASSPLEVGTVRRYGYTF
TGCGCCAGCAGCCCATTAGAAGTTGGGACAGTACGCCGCTATGGCTACACCTTC
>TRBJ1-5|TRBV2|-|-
CASRFQGNQPQHF
TGTGCCAGCAGATTCCAGGGGAATCAGCCCCAGCATTTT
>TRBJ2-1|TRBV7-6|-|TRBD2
CASSLGGRAFHEQFF
TGTGCCAGCAGCTTAGGCGGGAGGGCCTTTCATGAGCAGTTCTTC
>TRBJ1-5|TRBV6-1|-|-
CASQTEVGNQPQHF
TGTGCCAGCCAAACGGAGGTGGGCAATCAGCCCCAGCATTTT
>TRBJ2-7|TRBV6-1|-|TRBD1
CASRDRDDSGYEQYF
TGTGCCAGCCGGGACAGGGATGATTCCGGCTACGAGCAGTACTTC
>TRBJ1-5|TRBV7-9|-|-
CASSPAGLGNQPQHF
TGTGCCAGCAGCCCAGCGGGACTGGGCAATCAGCCCCAGCATTTT
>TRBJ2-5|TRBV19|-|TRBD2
CASSQGLGGTQYF
TGTGCCAGTAGTCAAGGACTAGGAGGGACCCAGTACTTC
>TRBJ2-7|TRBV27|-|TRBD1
CASSLGGQDEQYF
TGTGCCAGCAGTTTGGGGGGACAGGACGAGCAGTACTTC
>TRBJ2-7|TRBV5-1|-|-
CARPAPPSYEQYF
TGCGCCAGGCCTGCCCCACCGTCCTACGAGCAGTACTTC
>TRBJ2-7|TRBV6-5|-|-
CASSRTHRVPYEQYF
TGTGCCAGCAGTCGAACCCACAGGGTCCCCTACGAGCAGTACTTC
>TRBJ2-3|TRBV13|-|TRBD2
CASLIAGDTQYF
TGTGCCAGCCTAATAGCGGGGGATACGCAGTATTTT